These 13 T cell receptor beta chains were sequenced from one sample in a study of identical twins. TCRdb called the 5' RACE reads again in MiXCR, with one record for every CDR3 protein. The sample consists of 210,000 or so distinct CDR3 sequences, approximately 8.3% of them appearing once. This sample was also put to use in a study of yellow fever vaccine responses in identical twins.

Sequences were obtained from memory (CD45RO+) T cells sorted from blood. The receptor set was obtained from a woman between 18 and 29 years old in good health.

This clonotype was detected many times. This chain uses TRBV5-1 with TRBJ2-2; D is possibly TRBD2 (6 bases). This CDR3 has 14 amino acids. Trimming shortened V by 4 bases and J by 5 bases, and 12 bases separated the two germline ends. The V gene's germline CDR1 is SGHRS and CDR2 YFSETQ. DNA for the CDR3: TGCGCCAGCAGCGTAGGACTACAGACCGGGGAGCTGTTTTTT. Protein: CASSVGLQTGELFF.

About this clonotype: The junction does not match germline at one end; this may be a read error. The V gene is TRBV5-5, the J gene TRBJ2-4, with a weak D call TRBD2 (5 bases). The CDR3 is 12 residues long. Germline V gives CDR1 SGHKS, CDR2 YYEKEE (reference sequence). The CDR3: CASSLYPEGLNF. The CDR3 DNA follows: TGTGCCAGCAGCTTGTATCCCGAGGGTCTGAACTTC.

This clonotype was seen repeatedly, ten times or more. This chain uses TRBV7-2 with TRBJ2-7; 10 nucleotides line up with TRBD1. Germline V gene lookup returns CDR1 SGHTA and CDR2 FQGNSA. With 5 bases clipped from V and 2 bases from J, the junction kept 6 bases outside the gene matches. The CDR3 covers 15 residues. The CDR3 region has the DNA TGTGCCAGCAGCCCACGGACAGGGGGGCCCTACGAGCAGTACTTC. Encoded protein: CASSPRTGGPYEQYF.

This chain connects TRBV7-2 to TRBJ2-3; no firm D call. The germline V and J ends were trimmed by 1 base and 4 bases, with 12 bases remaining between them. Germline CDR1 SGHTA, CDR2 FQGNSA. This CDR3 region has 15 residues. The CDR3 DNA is TGTGCCAGCAGCTTAGGGTACAGTAACGCAGATACGCAGTATTTT. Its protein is CASSLGYSNADTQYF.

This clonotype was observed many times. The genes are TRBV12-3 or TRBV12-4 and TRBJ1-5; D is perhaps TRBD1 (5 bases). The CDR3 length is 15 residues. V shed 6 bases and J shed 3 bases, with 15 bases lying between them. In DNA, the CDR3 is TGTGCCAGCAGCCCTGGCGGGGGTCTCAATCAGCCCCAGCATTTT. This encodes CASSPGGGLNQPQHF.

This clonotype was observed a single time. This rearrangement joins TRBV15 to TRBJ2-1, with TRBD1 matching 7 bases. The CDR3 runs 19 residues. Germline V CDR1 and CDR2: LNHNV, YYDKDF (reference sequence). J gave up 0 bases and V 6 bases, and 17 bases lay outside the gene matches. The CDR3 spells CATRPGTATLTLSYNEQFF. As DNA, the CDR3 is TGTGCCACCAGGCCTGGGACAGCTACACTGACACTCTCCTACAATGAGCAGTTCTTC.

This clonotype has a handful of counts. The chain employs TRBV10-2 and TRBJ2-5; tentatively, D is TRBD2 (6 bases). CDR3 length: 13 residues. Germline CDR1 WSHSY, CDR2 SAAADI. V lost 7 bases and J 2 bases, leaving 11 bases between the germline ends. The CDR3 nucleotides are TGCGCCAGCACGGAGGGGCAGCAAGAGACCCAGTACTTC. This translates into CASTEGQQETQYF.

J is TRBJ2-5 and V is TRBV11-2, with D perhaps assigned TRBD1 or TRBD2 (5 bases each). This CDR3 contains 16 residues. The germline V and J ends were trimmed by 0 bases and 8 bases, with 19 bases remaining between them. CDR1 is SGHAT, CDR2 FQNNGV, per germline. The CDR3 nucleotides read TGTGCCAGCAGCTTAGATCGAGGCAGGGAGAGGAAAACCCAGTACTTC. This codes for CASSLDRGRERKTQYF.

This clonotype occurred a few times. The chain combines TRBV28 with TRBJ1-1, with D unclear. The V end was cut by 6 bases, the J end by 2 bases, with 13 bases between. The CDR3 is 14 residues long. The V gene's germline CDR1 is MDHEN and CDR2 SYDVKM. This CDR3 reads CASSPAGRNTEAFF. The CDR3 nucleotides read TGTGCCAGCAGCCCGGCAGGCCGTAACACTGAAGCTTTCTTT. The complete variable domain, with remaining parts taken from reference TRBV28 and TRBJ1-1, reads DVKVTQSSRYLVKRTGEKVFLECVQDMDHENMFWYRQDPGLGLRLIYFSYDVKMKEKGDIPEGYSVSREKKERFSLILESASTNQTSMYLCASSPAGRNTEAFFGQGTRLTVV.

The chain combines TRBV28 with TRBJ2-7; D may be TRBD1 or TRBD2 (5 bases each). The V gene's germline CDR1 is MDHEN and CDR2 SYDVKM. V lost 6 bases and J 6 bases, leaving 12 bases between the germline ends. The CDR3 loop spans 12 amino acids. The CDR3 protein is CASRRGLSEQYF. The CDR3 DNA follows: TGTGCCAGCAGGAGGGGCTTGAGCGAGCAGTACTTC.

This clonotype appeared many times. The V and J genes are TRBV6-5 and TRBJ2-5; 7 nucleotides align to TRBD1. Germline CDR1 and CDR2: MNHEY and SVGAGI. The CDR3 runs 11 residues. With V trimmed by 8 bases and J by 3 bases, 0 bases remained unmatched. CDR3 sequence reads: CASGQEETQYF. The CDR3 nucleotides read TGTGCCAGCGGACAGGAAGAGACCCAGTACTTC.

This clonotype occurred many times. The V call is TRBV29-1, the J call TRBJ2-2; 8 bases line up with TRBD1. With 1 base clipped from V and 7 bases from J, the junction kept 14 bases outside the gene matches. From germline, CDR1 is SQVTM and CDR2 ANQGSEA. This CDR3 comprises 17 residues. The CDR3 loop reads CSVEGVVRTGSVGELFF. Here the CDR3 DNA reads TGCAGCGTTGAAGGGGTGGTGAGGACAGGGAGTGTCGGGGAGCTGTTTTTT.

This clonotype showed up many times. CDR3 nucleotides: TGTGCCAGCTCTTCACTTAGCACAGATACGCAGTATTTT. Protein sequence: CASSSLSTDTQYF. The rearrangement uses TRBV6-2 or TRBV6-3 and TRBJ2-3; no definite D call. CDR3 length equals 13 residues. Trimming removed 8 bases from V and 0 bases from J, with 9 bases in between. Germline values: CDR1 MNHEY, CDR2 SVGEGT.